This T cell receptor beta chain was obtained from a study of blood T cell repertoires in COVID-19. About the research overall: Sample material is recorded as cDNA or gDNA derived from T cells, B-cell-depleted T cells, or PBMCs.

Trimming shortened V by 8 bases and J by 0 bases, and 11 bases separated the two germline ends. CDR1 and CDR2 from the germline V gene are MDHEN and SYDVKM. The CDR3 totals 14 residues. Only in-frame clones appear in the TCRdb table, and some are missing; sequencing was by immunoSEQ multiplex PCR. The data hold 200,000 to 250,000 clones, with roughly 84% observed a single time. This sequence was found in a woman of 80 years or more with acute or convalescent COVID-19. The J gene is TRBJ1-3, the V gene TRBV28; D is undetermined. The specimen was peripheral blood. The CDR3 DNA is TGTGCCAGCGGTCCAGGCCACTCTGGAAACACCATATATTTT. It specifies CASGPGHSGNTIYF.